This T cell receptor beta chain appears in the sequencing data of a study of technical replicates of blood from several donors. From germline, CDR1 is LGHNA and CDR2 YNFKEQ. The V segment lost 0 bases and the J segment 2 bases; nucleotides outside the gene matches: 6. There are 16 residues in the CDR3. Data came from immunoSEQ multiplex PCR; TCRdb stores just in-frame clones and leaves some out. The table lists 55,000 to 75,000 clones, 91% of them singletons. The chain carries TRBV4-2 and TRBJ2-5; 7 bases map to TRBD2. Source material: PBMCs. The receptor was isolated from a human donor in good health. Some clones in this sample may be carry-over from other donors' samples. The CDR3 reads CASSQDFRGVQETQYF. DNA for the CDR3: TGTGCCAGCAGCCAAGATTTTCGGGGGGTACAAGAGACCCAGTACTTC.